Following are 3 T cell receptor beta chains from one sample sequenced in a study of cytotoxic CD8 clonotypes in ibrutinib-treated CLL. Some clones are missing from TCRdb's copy, which holds only in-frame ones; the method was immunoSEQ multiplex PCR. The data contain 160,000 or so clones, about four fifths of them singletons. The sample consisted of PBMCs, taken after 12 months of ibrutinib treatment. The source is a human donor with chronic lymphocytic leukemia.

V usage is TRBV29-1 and J usage is TRBJ2-7; no reliable D call. Trimming took off 4 bases at V and 1 base at J, with 23 bases between the two ends. The CDR3 contains 17 residues. Germline-derived CDR1 and CDR2 are SQVTM and ANQGSEA. The DNA for the CDR3 is TGCAGCGTTGTGGGGTCGGTATTCCGGGCCGGGTCCTACGAGCAGTACTTC. Translation gives CSVVGSVFRAGSYEQYF.

The chain joins TRBV5-6 to TRBJ2-5, with D hard to call. Germline loops: CDR1 SGHDT, CDR2 YYEEEE. V was pared by 0 bases and J by 0 bases, with 12 bases between. There are 16 residues in the CDR3. The chain's CDR3 is CASSLESRRYQETQYF. The DNA for the CDR3 is TGTGCCAGCAGCTTGGAGTCGCGGCGATACCAAGAGACCCAGTACTTC.

V gene TRBV5-1 combines with J gene TRBJ1-6; TRBD1 is a possible D gene (6 bases). Trimming cost V 4 bases and J 5 bases, with 13 bases left between them. The CDR3 is made up of 15 amino acids. Looked up from germline, CDR1 is SGHRS and CDR2 is YFSETQ. The CDR3 loop is CASSLRDNHNSPLHF. DNA for the CDR3: TGCGCCAGCAGCCTCCGGGACAACCATAATTCACCCCTCCACTTT.